This TCR beta chain was sequenced in a study of blood T cell repertoires in COVID-19. The overall study: Whether acute or convalescent, the COVID-19 samples came from the United States, Italy and Spain. PBMCs, B-cell-depleted T cells, or T cells were the source of the cDNA or gDNA that made up the material.

V was pared by 0 bases and J by 0 bases, with 12 bases between. This CDR3 is built from 17 residues. Germline loops: CDR1 MNHEY, CDR2 SVGEGT. Per the study methods: Estimates of nucleated cell counts were drawn from the amplification of reference gene primers. TCRdb's copy holds only in-frame clones and misses some; the assay was immunoSEQ multiplex PCR. For V, J and clone size, that table is used; D and trimming come from the DNA. This sample has about 120,000 clones, with under 90% found just once. The gene calls are TRBV6-2 or TRBV6-3 and TRBJ1-5, with D perhaps TRBD1 (5 bases). Sequences were obtained from peripheral blood. The clonotype originates from a man aged 55 to 70 with acute or convalescent COVID-19. As DNA, the CDR3 is TGTGCCAGCAGTTACTCGGCAGGGCTGTATAGCAATCAGCCCCAGCATTTT. As protein: CASSYSAGLYSNQPQHF.